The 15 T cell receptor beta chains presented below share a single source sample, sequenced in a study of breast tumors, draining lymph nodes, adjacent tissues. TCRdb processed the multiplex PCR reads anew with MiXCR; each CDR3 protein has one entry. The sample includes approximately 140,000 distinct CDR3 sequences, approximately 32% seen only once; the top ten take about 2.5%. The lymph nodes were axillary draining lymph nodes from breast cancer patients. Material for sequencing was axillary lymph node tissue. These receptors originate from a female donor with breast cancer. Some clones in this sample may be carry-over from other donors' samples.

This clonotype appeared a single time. CDR3 nucleotides: TGTGCCAGCAGCTCTAAGGACGGCCGGGGGTCCCCCCTCCACTTT. Its translation is CASSSKDGRGSPLHF. This sequence joins TRBV7-6 and TRBJ1-6, with D maybe TRBD1 (5 bases). CDR3 length equals 15 residues. The germline CDR1 and CDR2 sequences are SGHVS and FNYEAQ. Trimming took 4 bases from V and 13 from J, leaving 20 bases between them.

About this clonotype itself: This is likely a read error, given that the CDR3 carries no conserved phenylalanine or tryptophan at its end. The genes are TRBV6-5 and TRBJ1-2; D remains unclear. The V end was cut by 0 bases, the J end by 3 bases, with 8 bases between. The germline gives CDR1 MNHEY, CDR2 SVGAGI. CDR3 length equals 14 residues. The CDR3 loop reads CASSYSAEDYGYTY. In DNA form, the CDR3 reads TGTGCCAGCAGTTACTCGGCAGAGGACTATGGCTACACCTAC.

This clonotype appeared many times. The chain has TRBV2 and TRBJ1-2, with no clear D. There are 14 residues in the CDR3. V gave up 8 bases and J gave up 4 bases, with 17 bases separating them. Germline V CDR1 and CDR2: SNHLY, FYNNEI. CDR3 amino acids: CASGLRAHVYGYTF. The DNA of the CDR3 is TGTGCCAGCGGCTTGAGGGCTCACGTCTATGGCTACACCTTC.

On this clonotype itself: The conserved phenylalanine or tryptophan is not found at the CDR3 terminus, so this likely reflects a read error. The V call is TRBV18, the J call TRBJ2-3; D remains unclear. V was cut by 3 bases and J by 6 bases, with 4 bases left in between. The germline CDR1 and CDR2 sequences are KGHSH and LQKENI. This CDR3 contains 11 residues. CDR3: CASSPQDTQYL. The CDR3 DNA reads TGTGCCAGCTCACCTCAGGATACGCAGTATTTA.

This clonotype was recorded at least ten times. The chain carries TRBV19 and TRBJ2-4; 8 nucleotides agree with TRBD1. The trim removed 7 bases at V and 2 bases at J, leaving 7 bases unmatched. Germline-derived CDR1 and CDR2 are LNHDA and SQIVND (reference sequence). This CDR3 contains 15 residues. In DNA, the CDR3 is TGTGCCAGTAACGGACAGGGTTTTTCCAAAAACATTCAGTACTTC. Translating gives CASNGQGFSKNIQYF.

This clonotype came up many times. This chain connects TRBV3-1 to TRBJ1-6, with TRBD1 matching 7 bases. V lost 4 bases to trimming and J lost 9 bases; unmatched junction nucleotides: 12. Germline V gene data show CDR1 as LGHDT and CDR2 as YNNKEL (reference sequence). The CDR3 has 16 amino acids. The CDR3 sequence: CASSRAGGTVVSPLHF. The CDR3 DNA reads TGTGCCAGCAGCCGAGCAGGGGGGACAGTTGTTTCACCCCTCCACTTT.

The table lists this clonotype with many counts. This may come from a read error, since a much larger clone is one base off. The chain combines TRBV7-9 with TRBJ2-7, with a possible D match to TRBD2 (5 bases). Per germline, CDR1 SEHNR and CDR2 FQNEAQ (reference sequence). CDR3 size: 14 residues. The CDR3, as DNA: TGTGCCGGCAGCTTAGCGAGTGGAGGATACGAGCAGTACTTC. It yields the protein CAGSLASGGYEQYF.

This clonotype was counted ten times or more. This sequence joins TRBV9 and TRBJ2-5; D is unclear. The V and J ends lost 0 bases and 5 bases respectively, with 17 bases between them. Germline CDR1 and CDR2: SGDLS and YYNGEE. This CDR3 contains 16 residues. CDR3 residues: CASSVALSTGWETQYF. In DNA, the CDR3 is TGTGCCAGCAGCGTAGCTCTTTCGACCGGGTGGGAGACCCAGTACTTC.

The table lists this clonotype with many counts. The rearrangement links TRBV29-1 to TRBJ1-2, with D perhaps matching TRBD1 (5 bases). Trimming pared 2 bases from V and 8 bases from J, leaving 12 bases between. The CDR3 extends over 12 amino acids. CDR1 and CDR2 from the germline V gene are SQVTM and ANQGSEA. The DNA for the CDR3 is TGCAGCGTTGAACGGGGGAGTCACGGCTACACCTTC. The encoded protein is CSVERGSHGYTF.

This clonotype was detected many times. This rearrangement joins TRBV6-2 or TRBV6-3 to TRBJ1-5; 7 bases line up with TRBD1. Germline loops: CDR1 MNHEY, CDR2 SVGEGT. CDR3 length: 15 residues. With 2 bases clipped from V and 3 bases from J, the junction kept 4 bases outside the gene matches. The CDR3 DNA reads TGTGCCAGCAGTTACGCAGGGGGACCCAATCAGCCCCAGCATTTT. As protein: CASSYAGGPNQPQHF.

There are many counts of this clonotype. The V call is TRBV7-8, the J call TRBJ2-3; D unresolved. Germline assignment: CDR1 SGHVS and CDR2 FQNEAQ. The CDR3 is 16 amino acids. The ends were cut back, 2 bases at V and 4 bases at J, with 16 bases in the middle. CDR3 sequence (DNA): TGTGCCAGCAGCTTAATCCAGCTCAGGCCCCCAGATACGCAGTATTTT. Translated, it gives CASSLIQLRPPDTQYF. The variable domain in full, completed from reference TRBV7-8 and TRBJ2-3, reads GAGVSQSPRYKVAKRGQDVALRCDPISGHVSLFWYQQALGQGPEFLTYFQNEAQLDKSGLPSDRFFAERPEGSVSTLKIQRTQQEDSAVYLCASSLIQLRPPDTQYFGPGTRLTVL.

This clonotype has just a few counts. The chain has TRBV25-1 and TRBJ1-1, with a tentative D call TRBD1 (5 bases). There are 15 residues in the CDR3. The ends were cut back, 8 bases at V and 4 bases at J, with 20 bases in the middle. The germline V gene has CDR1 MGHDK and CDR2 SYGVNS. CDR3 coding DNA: TGTGCCAGCGTTGGGAGGGCGGGGCGGATCACTGAAGCTTTCTTT. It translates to CASVGRAGRITEAFF.

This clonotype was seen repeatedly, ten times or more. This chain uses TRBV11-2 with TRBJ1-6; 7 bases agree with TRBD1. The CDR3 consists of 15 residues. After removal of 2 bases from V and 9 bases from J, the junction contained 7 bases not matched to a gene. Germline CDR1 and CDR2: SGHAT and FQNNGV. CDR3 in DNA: TGTGCCAGCAGCTTAACAGGGGAGCGGGGTTCACCCCTCCACTTT. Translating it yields CASSLTGERGSPLHF. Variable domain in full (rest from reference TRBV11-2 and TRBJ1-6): EAGVAQSPRYKIIEKRQSVAFWCNPISGHATLYWYQQILGQGPKLLIQFQNNGVVDDSQLPKDRFSAERLKGVDSTLKIQPAKLEDSAVYLCASSLTGERGSPLHFGNGTRLTVT.

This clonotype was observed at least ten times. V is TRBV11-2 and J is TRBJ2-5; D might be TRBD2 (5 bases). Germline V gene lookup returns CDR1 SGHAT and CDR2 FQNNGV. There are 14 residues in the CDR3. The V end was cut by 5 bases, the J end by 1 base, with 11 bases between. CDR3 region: CASSGTAAQETQYF. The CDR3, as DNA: TGTGCCAGCAGCGGCACAGCGGCCCAAGAGACCCAGTACTTC. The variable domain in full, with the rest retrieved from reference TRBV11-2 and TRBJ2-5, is EAGVAQSPRYKIIEKRQSVAFWCNPISGHATLYWYQQILGQGPKLLIQFQNNGVVDDSQLPKDRFSAERLKGVDSTLKIQPAKLEDSAVYLCASSGTAAQETQYFGPGTRLLVL.

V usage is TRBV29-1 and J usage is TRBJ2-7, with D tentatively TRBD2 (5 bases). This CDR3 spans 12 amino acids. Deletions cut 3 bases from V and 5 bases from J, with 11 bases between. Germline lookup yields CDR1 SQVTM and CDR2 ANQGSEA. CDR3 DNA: TGCAGCGTTGATGACGGGGTTGACGAGCAGTACTTC. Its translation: CSVDDGVDEQYF.